This record looks at one TCR beta chain sequence and its context. Trimming took off 4 bases at V and 1 base at J, with 17 bases between the two ends. The CDR3 totals 16 residues. Germline V CDR1 and CDR2: MDHEN, SYDVKM. Assay used: immunoSEQ multiplex PCR; TCRdb lists only in-frame clones, some missing. The sample shows around 150,000 clones, around 90% of them seen only once. The data are from a study of control samples from healthy donors and cancer patients. Sequenced: blood. The TCR comes from a man younger than 40 in good health. The chain employs TRBV28 and TRBJ2-7; D possibly corresponds to TRBD1 (6 bases). CDR3: CASSSPKGGSSYEQYF. The CDR3 nucleotides are TGTGCCAGCAGTTCGCCAAAAGGGGGTTCATCCTACGAGCAGTACTTC.